This TCR beta chain comes out of a study of T-cell reconstitution after alpha-beta-depleted transplantation in children. Library preparation (for TCRbeta) was performed with unique molecular identifiers. Each CDR3 protein gets one entry after TCRdb re-called the PCR reads with MiXCR. The sample lists 250,000 to 400,000 distinct CDR3 sequences, roughly 25% occurring once. The ends were cut back, 6 bases at V and 0 bases at J, with 11 bases in the middle. Germline V CDR1 and CDR2: DFQATT, SNEGSKA (reference sequence). The CDR3 runs 13 residues. The sample was PBMCs, mostly from graft donor cells, taken 180 days after TCRalphabeta/CD19-depleted stem cell transplant. V gene TRBV20-1 combines with J gene TRBJ1-1; D may be TRBD1 (5 bases). This clonotype was sampled from a male patient under 18 who had a stem cell transplant for acute lymphoblastic leukemia, so the T cells may come from the graft donor. The CDR3 DNA reads TGCAGTGCCGAGGGACTACTGAACACTGAAGCTTTCTTT. Translated: CSAEGLLNTEAFF.